This T cell receptor (beta chain) was identified during a study of shared clonotypes between healthy human individuals. Positively selected for CCR7, the CD45RO-negative cells used as naive CD8 cells excluded terminally differentiated effector memory CD45RA+ cells. This clone has only one observation. As yet, its antigen is unknown. Sequencing was at deep level. Data came from immunoSEQ multiplex PCR; TCRdb stores just in-frame clones and leaves some out. The sample has roughly 550,000 clones; around 95% are singletons. Germline CDR1 SEHNR, CDR2 FQNEAQ (reference sequence). Losses at the gene ends were 5 bases for V and 4 bases for J; bases not matched to a gene: 4. The CDR3 extends over 14 amino acids. Study conclusions and caveats: Represented genetic and exposure-history diversity was restricted by having few donors.

This chain links TRBV7-9 with TRBJ2-7, with 11 bases fitting TRBD1. This clonotype originated in a woman aged 30 to 39 in good health. Sequenced sample: naive CD8+ T cells sorted from blood. CDR3 residues: CASSQDRGLYEQYF. CDR3 coding DNA: TGTGCCAGCAGCCAGGACAGGGGGCTTTACGAGCAGTACTTC.